The rows below give T cell receptor beta chains drawn from one sample of a study of T cell repertoires in cytomegalovirus infection. TCRdb ran MiXCR on the reads and lists one entry per CDR3 protein. The sample lists roughly 600,000 distinct CDR3 sequences, 20% to 25% seen once, with approximately 8.2% in the top ten. Sample: CD8+ T cells from PBMCs. These receptor sequences come from a human donor in good health (CMV status not recorded). Some clones in this sample may be carry-over from other donors' samples. Both conserved end residues are part of each CDR3. D genes are given only for firm matches. Clone size, where shown, is once, few, many, or a class for clones that have expanded.

>TRBJ1-2|-|TRBV20-1|few|11
CSAAQGYGYTF
TGCAGTGCCGCACAGGGCTATGGCTACACCTTC
>TRBJ2-7|TRBD2|TRBV7-6|-|13
CVSTGGVENEQYF
TGTGTCAGCACGGGGGGGGTAGAAAACGAGCAGTACTTC
>TRBJ2-2|-|TRBV7-9|many|15
CASSSWTEPDGELFF
TGTGCCAGCAGCTCTTGGACGGAGCCAGACGGGGAGCTGTTTTTT
>TRBJ2-1|-|TRBV7-8|many|14
CASSPIASGDEQFF
TGTGCCAGCAGTCCCATAGCCTCGGGAGATGAGCAGTTCTTC
>TRBJ2-1|TRBD2|TRBV20-1|few|14
CSADLAGGYNEQFF
TGCAGTGCTGATCTAGCGGGGGGTTACAATGAGCAGTTCTTC
>TRBJ2-2|-|TRBV14|few|15
CASSQIYRDTGELFF
TGTGCCAGCAGCCAAATTTACAGGGATACCGGGGAGCTGTTTTTT
>TRBJ2-1|TRBD1|TRBV4-2|-|15
CASSQERTGGNEQFF
TGTGCCAGCAGCCAAGAACGGACAGGGGGCAATGAGCAGTTCTTC
>TRBJ1-1|TRBD1|TRBV7-9|few|15
CASSPGQTTNTEAFF
TGTGCCAGCAGCCCGGGACAGACTACGAACACTGAAGCTTTCTTT
>TRBJ1-5|TRBD1|TRBV24-1|-|13
CATKGTGNQPQHF
TGTGCCACCAAAGGGACAGGGAATCAGCCCCAGCATTTT
>TRBJ2-2|TRBD2|TRBV11-2|many|14
CAILAVGGTGELFF
TGTGCCATTCTAGCGGTGGGAGGCACCGGGGAGCTGTTTTTT
>TRBJ2-1|-|TRBV11-3|many|16
CASSLLGIPSHNEQFF
TGTGCCAGCAGCTTGTTGGGAATCCCCTCACACAATGAGCAGTTCTTC
>TRBJ1-1|-|TRBV6-6|few|13
CASLEGWSTEAFF
TGTGCCTCCCTAGAGGGATGGAGCACTGAAGCTTTCTTT
>TRBJ2-5|-|TRBV6-5|few|12
CRRDEVEETQYF
TGTAGGAGAGACGAGGTGGAAGAGACCCAGTACTTC
>TRBJ1-5|-|TRBV6-5|-|15
CASSYSRSTNQPQHF
TGTGCCAGCAGTTACTCCCGGTCCACCAATCAGCCCCAGCATTTT
>TRBJ1-1|-|TRBV14|-|14
CASSPWTDQGEAFF
TGTGCCAGCAGCCCCTGGACCGACCAGGGTGAAGCTTTCTTT
>TRBJ1-1|TRBD1|TRBV10-3|few|16
CAISFLDRDPNTEAFF
TGTGCCATCAGTTTTTTGGACAGGGATCCGAACACTGAAGCTTTCTTT
>TRBJ2-2|-|TRBV7-7|many|14
CASHAERLSGELFF
TGTGCTAGCCATGCGGAGCGCCTTAGCGGGGAGCTGTTTTTT
>TRBJ2-1|-|TRBV7-9|few|16
CASSGRDGSSYNEQFF
TGTGCCAGCAGCGGACGGGACGGCAGCTCCTACAATGAGCAGTTCTTC
>TRBJ1-4|-|TRBV25-1|-|14
CASSELARGEKLFF
TGTGCCAGCAGTGAATTGGCCCGGGGAGAGAAACTGTTTTTT
>TRBJ2-1|-|TRBV7-9|-|11
CASSLGLLQFF
TGTGCCAGCAGCCTAGGGCTGCTGCAGTTCTTC
>TRBJ2-5|TRBD2|TRBV7-9|few|16
CASSLVLAGAQETQYF
TGTGCCAGCAGCTTAGTCCTAGCGGGGGCCCAAGAGACCCAGTACTTC
>TRBJ2-1|-|TRBV7-9|-|15
CASSVEYGGYNEQFF
TGTGCCAGCAGCGTAGAGTATGGGGGATACAATGAGCAGTTCTTC
>TRBJ2-5|TRBD1|TRBV12-3/TRBV12-4|few|14
CASSLQGPGETQYF
TGTGCCAGCAGCTTACAGGGGCCGGGAGAGACCCAGTACTTC
>TRBJ2-2|-|TRBV15|-|14
CATSRDRSPGELFF
TGTGCCACCAGCAGAGATCGGTCCCCCGGGGAGCTGTTTTTT
>TRBJ2-3|TRBD2|TRBV7-6|few|17
CASSTGTSGTSTDTQYF
TGTGCCAGCAGCACCGGGACTAGCGGTACTAGCACAGATACGCAGTATTTT
>TRBJ2-2|TRBD2|TRBV28|few|13
CASTPGGIGELFF
TGTGCCAGCACCCCGGGGGGTATCGGGGAGCTGTTTTTT
>TRBJ1-3|-|TRBV7-6|-|15
CASFREPFSGNTIYF
TGTGCCTCATTCCGGGAACCCTTCTCTGGAAACACCATATATTTT
>TRBJ2-3|TRBD2|TRBV7-6|many|15
CASSSNSGSTDTQYF
TGTGCCAGCAGCTCCAATAGCGGGAGCACAGATACGCAGTATTTT
>TRBJ1-5|TRBD1|TRBV6-2/TRBV6-3|-|15
CASRSDRGPYQPQHF
TGTGCCAGCAGGAGTGACAGGGGGCCCTATCAGCCCCAGCATTTT
>TRBJ2-4|TRBD1|TRBV15|few|17
CATSGARDRGFLDIQYF
TGTGCCACCAGCGGCGCTCGGGACAGGGGATTTCTTGACATTCAGTACTTC
>TRBJ1-1|-|TRBV6-2/TRBV6-3|-|13
CASSIASYTEAFF
TGTGCCAGCAGTATCGCCTCCTACACTGAAGCTTTCTTT
>TRBJ2-7|-|TRBV11-2|few|16
CASSLGARVRTYEQYF
TGTGCCAGCAGCTTAGGAGCCCGGGTTCGAACCTACGAGCAGTACTTC
>TRBJ1-5|TRBD1|TRBV28|few|14
CASTPDRLNQPQHF
TGTGCCAGCACCCCGGACAGGCTCAATCAGCCCCAGCATTTT
>TRBJ2-7|TRBD1|TRBV20-1|-|15
CSARSPGQGNYEQYF
TGCAGTGCCCGAAGCCCGGGACAGGGAAACTACGAGCAGTACTTC
>TRBJ2-7|-|TRBV12-3/TRBV12-4|-|17
CTSSWGNPAGNPYEQYF
TGTACCAGCAGTTGGGGTAATCCGGCGGGGAATCCCTACGAGCAGTACTTC
>TRBJ2-3|-|TRBV7-9|few|16
CASSLPRGFDTDTQYF
TGTGCCAGCAGCTTACCCCGGGGGTTTGACACAGATACGCAGTATTTT
>TRBJ2-5|-|TRBV7-6|few|13
CASSPSSVSSQYF
TGTGCCAGCAGCCCGAGTAGTGTGTCGTCCCAGTACTTC
>TRBJ1-1|-|TRBV2|few|13
CASTLTANTEAFF
TGTGCCAGCACCTTGACAGCGAACACTGAAGCTTTCTTT